Below are 13 T cell receptor beta chains sequenced from a single sample in a study of OX40 agonist ivuxolimab in advanced cancers. Method: immunoSEQ multiplex PCR; TCRdb's copy keeps in-frame clones and lacks some. This table holds some 54,000 clones, 80% to 90% found once. This specimen was CD4+ or CD8+ T cells sorted from blood, taken in a trial of the OX40 agonist ivuxolimab. Receptors originate from an adult with an advanced solid tumor such as melanoma, head and neck, liver or kidney cancer.

The chain uses TRBV19 and TRBJ1-5; a weak D match, TRBD1 (6 bases). V was shortened by 8 bases and J by 2 bases, with 13 bases between the two germline ends. This CDR3 is 14 amino acids long. The germline gives CDR1 LNHDA, CDR2 SQIVND (reference sequence). The CDR3 reads CASAKYRGNQPQHF. DNA of the CDR3: TGTGCCAGTGCTAAATACAGGGGCAATCAGCCCCAGCATTTT.

The genes are TRBV18 and TRBJ1-2, with D possibly matching TRBD1 (6 bases). In germline, CDR1 is KGHSH, CDR2 LQKENI. Trimming pared 3 bases from V and 4 bases from J, leaving 15 bases between. The CDR3 spans 15 residues. CDR3 region: CASSPEDSHPYGYTF. The CDR3 nucleotides are TGTGCCAGCTCACCCGAGGACAGCCACCCCTATGGCTACACCTTC.

V gene TRBV4-1 combines with J gene TRBJ2-7, with TRBD1 matching 8 bases. The CDR3 is made up of 16 amino acids. V dropped 4 bases and J dropped 5; count of bases not matched to a gene: 13. Germline V gene lookup returns CDR1 MGHRA and CDR2 YSYEKL. Here the CDR3 DNA reads TGCGCCAGCAGCCCATTAAAGACAGGGGCAACCCACGAGCAGTACTTC. Its protein is CASSPLKTGATHEQYF.

This clone was detected once. V gene TRBV4-1 combines with J gene TRBJ1-2; D is unclear. Trimming removed 1 base from V and 7 bases from J, with 7 bases in between. The CDR3 sequence is 12 residues long. Per the germline V gene, CDR1 is MGHRA and CDR2 is YSYEKL. CDR3 loop: CASSQADIGYTF. CDR3 coding DNA: TGCGCCAGCAGCCAAGCCGACATTGGCTACACCTTC.

This rearrangement joins TRBV9 to TRBJ1-1; D remains ambiguous. V was clipped by 0 bases and J by 4 bases, with 10 bases between them. Germline CDR1 is SGDLS and CDR2 is YYNGEE. The CDR3 spans 14 residues. The CDR3: CASSVDNGGTEAFF. CDR3 nucleotides: TGTGCCAGCAGCGTAGACAACGGCGGCACTGAAGCTTTCTTT.

This clone was counted once. The chain is built from TRBV7-9 and TRBJ2-7; D remains unclear. Germline V CDR1 and CDR2: SEHNR, FQNEAQ (reference sequence). V shed 5 bases and J shed 0 bases, with 11 bases lying between them. The length of the CDR3 is 14 residues. The CDR3 bases are TGTGCCAGCAGCCCGCTCTCGAGCTCCTACGAGCAGTACTTC. It specifies CASSPLSSSYEQYF.

J is TRBJ2-1 and V is TRBV12-5, with 8 bases aligning to TRBD1. The CDR3 sequence is 15 residues long. CDR1 and CDR2 from the germline V gene are LGHNT and FRNRAP. V gave up 3 bases and J gave up 4 bases; unmatched junction bases: 5. CDR3 bases: TGTGCTAGTGGTTTCGCGGACAGGGCGTACAATGAGCAGTTCTTC. Translating gives CASGFADRAYNEQFF.

Only a few counts were recorded for this clone. This rearrangement joins TRBV19 to TRBJ2-7; possibly TRBD1 for D (5 bases). Trimming stripped 4 bases from V and 5 bases from J, with 12 bases between. Germline CDR1 and CDR2: LNHDA and SQIVND (reference sequence). This CDR3 comprises 13 residues. CDR3 nucleotides: TGTGCCAGTAGTACAGGGTTGCGTGACGAGCAGTACTTC. Translating gives CASSTGLRDEQYF. Supplemented by reference TRBV19 and TRBJ2-7, the full variable domain reads DGGITQSPKYLFRKEGQNVTLSCEQNLNHDAMYWYRQDPGQGLRLIYYSQIVNDFQKGDIAEGYSVSREKKESFPLTVTSAQKNPTAFYLCASSTGLRDEQYFGPGTRLTVT.

The gene calls are TRBV11-3 and TRBJ2-5; no clear D gene. The CDR3 covers 14 residues. Germline CDR1 and CDR2: SGHNT and YENEEA. V was clipped by 5 bases and J by 0 bases, with 10 bases between them. The DNA of the CDR3 is TGTGCCAGCAGCCCCAATGACAACCAAGAGACCCAGTACTTC. It is translated as CASSPNDNQETQYF.

This chain joins TRBV4-1 and TRBJ2-5; D remains unclear. The V gene lost 6 bases and the J gene lost 2 bases, with 13 bases spanning the gap. The CDR3 has 14 amino acids. Germline lookup yields CDR1 MGHRA and CDR2 YSYEKL. Here the CDR3 DNA reads TGCGCCAGCAGTCGATCTAGGGATCAAGAGACCCAGTACTTC. This translates into CASSRSRDQETQYF.

The chain links TRBV5-6 to TRBJ1-2; D unresolved. The CDR3 has 11 amino acids. With 4 bases removed from V and 6 bases from J, the gap between germline ends came to 7 bases. Looked up from germline, CDR1 is SGHDT and CDR2 is YYEEEE. CDR3 residues: CASSQLNGYTF. The CDR3 DNA follows: TGTGCCAGCAGCCAGTTAAATGGCTACACCTTC. The variable domain in full, completed from reference TRBV5-6 and TRBJ1-2, reads DAGVTQSPTHLIKTRGQQVTLRCSPKSGHDTVSWYQQALGQGPQFIFQYYEEEERQRGNFPDRFSGHQFPNYSSELNVNALLLGDSALYLCASSQLNGYTFGSGTRLTVV.

The CDR3 nucleotides are TGTGCCAGCAGTCCCATGGGGGCCTCCTACAATGAGCAGTTCTTC. This gives the protein CASSPMGASYNEQFF. The chain uses TRBV6-5 and TRBJ2-1, with a possible D match to TRBD1 (6 bases). Germline V CDR1 and CDR2: MNHEY, SVGAGI. Between the trimmed V and J ends, which lost 5 bases and 0 bases, there was a span of 11 bases. This CDR3 spans 15 amino acids.

This clone was seen repeatedly, ten times or more. V gene TRBV6-6 combines with J gene TRBJ1-1, with a tentative D call TRBD1 (6 bases). The V end lost 6 bases, the J end lost 4 bases, and 18 bases lay between the germline ends. The germline V gene has CDR1 MNHNY and CDR2 SVGAGI (reference sequence). The CDR3 contains 15 residues. This CDR3 reads CASSDGPGQGTEAFF. CDR3 in DNA: TGTGCCAGCAGCGACGGGCCGGGACAAGGCACTGAAGCTTTCTTT.